The T cell receptor (beta chain) under discussion was sequenced for a study of yellow fever vaccine responses in identical twins. General study results and limits: Vaccine T cell responses of twins reportedly seemed partly convergent and partly personalized.

This CDR3 contains 14 residues. Germline V gene data show CDR1 as SGHTA and CDR2 as FQGTGA. The V end was cut by 5 bases, the J end by 5 bases, with 15 bases between. As concerns this clonotype: Its antigen is not identified.

TCRdb called the RT-PCR reads again in MiXCR, with one record for every CDR3 protein. The sample contains some 1,000 distinct CDR3 sequences, 60% to 85% of which appear only once. This TCR was sampled from a female donor who received the yellow fever vaccine. The sequencing used T cells from blood (PBMCs), unsorted or a sorted subset (not recorded which), collected before or after yellow fever vaccination (not recorded which). V and J are TRBV7-3 and TRBJ2-5; tentatively, D is TRBD1 or TRBD2 (6 bases each). The CDR3 region is CASSKKGGWETQYF. CDR3 nucleotide sequence: TGTGCCAGCAGCAAAAAGGGGGGCTGGGAGACCCAGTACTTC.